A single sample is the source of the 15 T cell receptor beta chains below, sequenced in a study of metastatic and nonmetastatic thyroid tumors. TCRdb re-analyzed the PCR reads through MiXCR. The sample includes 30,000 or so clones, 25% to 35% seen only once; the top ten take approximately 7.8%. Thyroid surgery took place with no prior treatment in any patient. Source material: blood. Receptors originate from a female donor with papillary thyroid cancer or a benign thyroid nodule (not recorded which). Some clones in this sample may be carry-over from other donors' samples.

In DNA, the CDR3 is TGTGCCAGCAGCTTAGGTCGCCCAAACACTGAAGCTTTCTTT. It is translated as CASSLGRPNTEAFF. The V and J genes are TRBV7-2 and TRBJ1-1, with unresolved D. The CDR3 has 14 amino acids. Germline V gene data show CDR1 as SGHTA and CDR2 as FQGNSA. The V end lost 1 base, the J end lost 2 bases, and 8 bases lay between the germline ends.

This clone was picked up a small number of times. This rearrangement joins TRBV5-1 to TRBJ2-7; 7 nucleotides match TRBD1. V lost 6 bases and J lost 0; bases outside the gene matches: 6. CDR1 is SGHRS and CDR2 is YFSETQ in the germline V gene. The CDR3 runs 14 residues. The CDR3 DNA reads TGCGCCAGCACCCGGGACAGCTCCTCCTACGAGCAGTACTTC. It specifies CASTRDSSSYEQYF.

In its sample, this clone was seen many times. V and J are TRBV20-1 and TRBJ2-1; TRBD2 is a possible D gene (6 bases). V lost 0 bases to trimming and J lost 1 base, with 10 bases between them. The CDR3 extends over 15 amino acids. The germline CDR1 and CDR2 sequences are DFQATT and SNEGSKA (reference sequence). The CDR3 is CSARDGLASYNEQFF. CDR3 bases: TGCAGTGCTAGAGATGGGCTAGCGTCCTACAATGAGCAGTTCTTC.

To note about this clone: A much larger clone differs by one base, so this may be a read error. The V call is TRBV5-4, the J call TRBJ2-1; 7 bases match TRBD1. Germline loops: CDR1 SGHNT, CDR2 YYREEE (reference sequence). The CDR3 is 14 amino acids. In nucleotides, the CDR3 is TGCGCCAGCGGAACCGGGACAGTGGACAATGAGCAGTTCTTC. This sequence encodes CASGTGTVDNEQFF.

This chain connects TRBV7-8 to TRBJ2-5; D perhaps matches TRBD2 (6 bases). Trimming cost V 4 bases and J 2 bases, with 29 bases left between them. CDR3 length: 20 amino acids. Per germline, CDR1 SGHVS and CDR2 FQNEAQ. This CDR3 is CASSSILGIAALFRQETQYF. The DNA of the CDR3 is TGTGCCAGCAGCTCCATCCTTGGAATAGCGGCGCTCTTCCGTCAAGAGACCCAGTACTTC.

This clone was counted ten times or more. This rearrangement joins TRBV19 to TRBJ2-5; 10 bases are shared with TRBD2. This CDR3 is 16 amino acids long. Trimming at V came to 0 bases and at J to 4 bases, leaving 5 bases not matched to a gene. Germline V CDR1 and CDR2: LNHDA, SQIVND (reference sequence). The CDR3 region has the DNA TGTGCCAGTAGTATAGATCGGGTAGCGGGAGGAGAGACCCAGTACTTC. The encoded protein is CASSIDRVAGGETQYF.

By its share, this clone is medium-sized. The rearrangement uses TRBV18 and TRBJ2-7; D unclear. Germline V CDR1 and CDR2: KGHSH, LQKENI. V was shortened by 2 bases and J by 2 bases, with 7 bases between the two germline ends. The CDR3 has 13 residues. The CDR3 bases are TGTGCCAGCTCACCAGGGCAGACCTACGAGCAGTACTTC. This encodes CASSPGQTYEQYF. Full variable domain (missing parts from reference TRBV18 and TRBJ2-7): NAGVMQNPRHLVRRRGQEARLRCSPMKGHSHVYWYRQLPEEGLKFMVYLQKENIIDESGMPKERFSAEFPKEGPSILRIQQVVRGDSAAYFCASSPGQTYEQYFGPGTRLTVT.

This rearrangement joins TRBV20-1 to TRBJ1-2; weak D call: TRBD1 (5 bases). Germline V lookup: CDR1 DFQATT, CDR2 SNEGSKA (reference sequence). Trimming shortened V by 7 bases and J by 6 bases, and 15 bases separated the two germline ends. CDR3 length: 12 amino acids. CDR3 sequence reads: CSDGTNGDGYTF. The CDR3 nucleotides read TGCAGTGATGGGACTAATGGGGATGGCTACACCTTC.

The V and J genes are TRBV20-1 and TRBJ2-7; 7 nucleotides match TRBD1. The CDR3 sequence is 13 residues long. The germline gives CDR1 DFQATT, CDR2 SNEGSKA (reference sequence). In DNA, the CDR3 is TGCAGGCCCAGCCGGACAGGTTCCTACGAGCAGTACTTC. The encoded protein is CRPSRTGSYEQYF.

This clone occurred many times. A much larger clone differs from this one at a single base, so this may be a read error. Other DNA sequences in the same sample also yield this CDR3. J is TRBJ1-1 and V is TRBV13; D is unclear. This CDR3 is built from 14 residues. Germline assignment: CDR1 PRHDT and CDR2 FYEKMQ (reference sequence). The ends were cut back, 2 bases at V and 3 bases at J, with 10 bases in the middle. The CDR3 DNA sequence: TGTGCCAGCAGCTTACAATCAGGATACACTGAAGCTTTCTTT. Amino acids: CASSLQSGYTEAFF.

The V gene is TRBV4-2, the J gene TRBJ1-5; D remains ambiguous. CDR3 length equals 13 residues. The V gene lost 0 bases and the J gene lost 5 bases, with 5 bases spanning the gap. Germline loops: CDR1 LGHNA, CDR2 YNFKEQ. The CDR3 DNA reads TGTGCCAGCAGCCAAGATCGGGATCAGCCCCAGCATTTT. This encodes CASSQDRDQPQHF.

This chain links TRBV20-1 with TRBJ2-3; 8 nucleotides match TRBD2. Germline V gene data show CDR1 as DFQATT and CDR2 as SNEGSKA (reference sequence). The V gene end was trimmed by 5 bases and the J gene end by 8 bases; junction bases not matched to a gene: 9. The CDR3 length is 13 residues. The CDR3 spells CSARPGLEPTQYF. The CDR3 bases are TGCAGTGCTCGTCCGGGACTAGAGCCTACGCAGTATTTT.

This chain links TRBV20-1 with TRBJ2-7, with D possibly TRBD2 on 5 matching bases. This CDR3 has 13 amino acids. V was shortened by 3 bases and J by 0 bases, with 9 bases between the two germline ends. CDR1 DFQATT and CDR2 SNEGSKA come from the germline V gene (reference sequence). The CDR3 reads CSASEGNSYEQYF. For the CDR3, the DNA is TGCAGTGCTAGCGAGGGAAACTCCTACGAGCAGTACTTC.

The chain carries TRBV20-1 and TRBJ1-4, with TRBD1 matching over 9 bases. Looked up from germline, CDR1 is DFQATT and CDR2 is SNEGSKA (reference sequence). The CDR3 sequence is 14 residues long. The trim removed 5 bases at V and 7 bases at J, leaving 8 bases unmatched. This chain's CDR3 is CSAQTGTGPEKLFF. CDR3 coding DNA: TGCAGTGCTCAGACCGGGACAGGGCCTGAAAAACTGTTTTTT.

This clone was observed many times. Other DNA sequences of this sample code for an identical CDR3. This rearrangement joins TRBV6-1 to TRBJ2-2; 8 nucleotides align to TRBD1. CDR3 size: 17 residues. The junction had 10 bases not matched to a gene; V was cut back by 6 bases and J by 1 base. The germline gives CDR1 MNHNS, CDR2 SASEGT. CDR3 protein: CASRPQGAGLNTGELFF. The CDR3 region has the DNA TGTGCCAGCAGACCCCAGGGGGCCGGGCTGAACACCGGGGAGCTGTTTTTT.